The 30 T cell receptor beta chains below all came from one sample that was sequenced in a study of OX40 agonist ivuxolimab in advanced cancers. Library prep was done by the immunoSEQ multiplex PCR assay. TCRdb provides this immuneACCESS table in a form limited to in-frame rearrangements. Some clones are lacking; in checked studies, under half of them reflect an unresolved V gene, and why the rest are absent is not known. In all, the sample holds about 50,000 clones, and 85% to 90% of those were seen once. The ten largest clones take up 6.9% of the sample. The source was CD4+ or CD8+ T cells sorted from blood, collected in a trial of the OX40 agonist ivuxolimab. The source of these receptors is an adult with an advanced solid tumor such as melanoma, head and neck, liver or kidney cancer.

The V and J genes are TRBV13 and TRBJ1-2; D perhaps matches TRBD1 (6 bases). The CDR3 covers 15 residues. Per germline, CDR1 PRHDT and CDR2 FYEKMQ (reference sequence). V was clipped by 6 bases and J by 4 bases, with 18 bases between them. CDR3 sequence (DNA): TGTGCCAGCAGTACCGGAGGGGGTGCGGGCTATGGCTACACCTTC. This sequence encodes CASSTGGGAGYGYTF.

The chain couples TRBV5-1 to TRBJ1-2; 7 bases agree with TRBD1. The trim removed 2 bases at V and 3 bases at J, leaving 4 bases unmatched. Germline lookup yields CDR1 SGHRS and CDR2 YFSETQ. The CDR3 totals 14 residues. In nucleotides, the CDR3 is TGCGCCAGCAGCTTCGGGACAGCGGACTATGGCTACACCTTC. This gives the protein CASSFGTADYGYTF.

With regard to this clone: Sequence at one end of the junction differs from germline and may be a read error. The rearrangement links TRBV7-9 to TRBJ2-7, with TRBD1 matching over 8 bases. Germline V gene lookup returns CDR1 SEHNR and CDR2 FQNEAQ (reference sequence). The CDR3 has 12 amino acids. CDR3 region: CASNTGGNEQYF. CDR3 nucleotide sequence: TGTGCTAGCAACACAGGGGGGAACGAGCAGTACTTC.

This sequence joins TRBV9 and TRBJ2-7; D remains unclear. Germline-derived CDR1 and CDR2 are SGDLS and YYNGEE. V lost 3 bases to trimming and J lost 4 bases, with 8 bases between them. The CDR3 consists of 12 residues. CDR3 nucleotides: TGTGCCAGCAGCGGGAACGAGTACGAGCAGTACTTC. It codes for CASSGNEYEQYF.

The chain couples TRBV6-5 to TRBJ1-2; no reliable D call. Between the trimmed V and J ends, which lost 4 bases and 8 bases, there was a span of 11 bases. CDR3 length equals 12 residues. CDR1 is MNHEY and CDR2 is SVGAGI in the germline V gene. The DNA for the CDR3 is TGTGCCAGCAGTTCATCGACGGGGGGCTACACCTTC. Translated: CASSSSTGGYTF.

This sequence joins TRBV28 and TRBJ1-2, with 10 bases aligning to TRBD1. This CDR3 spans 16 amino acids. The V gene's germline CDR1 is MDHEN and CDR2 SYDVKM. V gave up 3 bases and J gave up 8 bases; unmatched junction bases: 12. The CDR3 DNA follows: TGTGCCAGCAGTTTCTCCGGGACAGGGGTTCCGAGCGGCTACACCTTC. This gives the protein CASSFSGTGVPSGYTF.

The rearrangement joins TRBV7-9 to TRBJ1-2; possibly TRBD1 for D (6 bases). The V gene lost 4 bases and the J gene lost 1 base, with 10 bases spanning the gap. The CDR3 consists of 14 residues. Germline V gene lookup returns CDR1 SEHNR and CDR2 FQNEAQ (reference sequence). The CDR3 loop reads CASSYGQNNYGYTF. Here the CDR3 DNA reads TGTGCCAGCAGCTACGGACAGAATAACTATGGCTACACCTTC. The whole variable domain, filled in from reference TRBV7-9 and TRBJ1-2, reads DTGVSQNPRHKITKRGQNVTFRCDPISEHNRLYWYRQTLGQGPEFLTYFQNEAQLEKSRLLSDRFSAERPKGSFSTLEIQRTEQGDSAMYLCASSYGQNNYGYTFGSGTRLTVV.

The chain combines TRBV7-6 with TRBJ1-1, with 8 bases that match TRBD1. Germline V gene sequence: CDR1 SGHVS, CDR2 FNYEAQ. The CDR3 extends over 16 amino acids. V trimming: 1 base; J trimming: 7 bases; junction bases outside the gene matches: 11. The CDR3 DNA reads as TGTGCCAGCAGCTTAGGGGCAGGGGGCGTTGTCGGTGAAGCTTTCTTT. Translating gives CASSLGAGGVVGEAFF. Filled out from reference TRBV7-6 and TRBJ1-1, the complete variable domain reads GAGVSQSPRYKVTKRGQDVALRCDPISGHVSLYWYRQALGQGPEFLTYFNYEAQQDKSGLPNDRFSAERPEGSISTLTIQRTEQRDSAMYRCASSLGAGGVVGEAFFGQGTRLTVV.

The chain uses TRBV11-2 and TRBJ2-5; TRBD1 matches 7 bases. The ends lost 1 base at V and 3 bases at J; junction bases unmatched: 5. This CDR3 has 15 residues. Germline V gene data show CDR1 as SGHAT and CDR2 as FQNNGV. CDR3 amino acids: CASSLALTGKETQYF. The CDR3 DNA is TGTGCCAGCAGCTTAGCTCTGACAGGGAAAGAGACCCAGTACTTC.

The V and J genes are TRBV6-1 and TRBJ2-7, with 7 bases lining up with TRBD2. CDR3 length equals 13 residues. Germline CDR1 and CDR2: MNHNS and SASEGT. J was trimmed by 7 bases and V by 8 bases; bases with no gene match: 11. The CDR3 loop reads CASYPSGGGEQYF. For the CDR3, the DNA is TGTGCCAGCTACCCTTCGGGCGGGGGAGAGCAGTACTTC.

This clone was counted between two and nine times. CDR3 in DNA: TGTGCCAGCAGCTTCTCTCAGGGGGCGCGAGCTTTCTTT. It is translated as CASSFSQGARAFF. The gene calls are TRBV5-6 and TRBJ1-1, with 8 bases lining up with TRBD1. Germline V gene sequence: CDR1 SGHDT, CDR2 YYEEEE. After removal of 2 bases from V and 10 bases from J, the junction contained 7 bases not matched to a gene. This CDR3 comprises 13 residues.

The chain employs TRBV30 and TRBJ1-3, with a possible D match to TRBD1 (5 bases). Germline CDR1 reads GTSNPN; CDR2 reads SVGIG (reference sequence). Between the trimmed V and J ends, which lost 2 bases and 1 base, there was a span of 6 bases. The CDR3 is 13 residues long. CDR3 region: CAWSPGSGNTIYF. In DNA form, the CDR3 reads TGTGCCTGGAGTCCAGGGTCTGGAAACACCATATATTTT.

In DNA, the CDR3 is TGTGCCAGCAGCACCGTCGGCCTCACAGATACGCAGTATTTT. Amino acids: CASSTVGLTDTQYF. The rearrangement uses TRBV11-3 and TRBJ2-3; no clear D gene. The germline CDR1 and CDR2 sequences are SGHNT and YENEEA. V was cut by 5 bases and J by 2 bases, with 11 bases left in between. The CDR3 has 14 amino acids.

This clone has just a few counts. The chain combines TRBV19 with TRBJ1-2, with a tentative D call TRBD1 (6 bases). Germline CDR1 LNHDA, CDR2 SQIVND (reference sequence). V was shortened by 6 bases and J by 14 bases, with 28 bases between the two germline ends. The length of the CDR3 is 15 residues. DNA of the CDR3: TGTGCCAGTAGCCTGGAGGTGGGGGCAGGAGGTTCTCAAACCTTC. This sequence encodes CASSLEVGAGGSQTF.

This chain links TRBV29-1 with TRBJ1-3; 9 positions agree with TRBD1. This CDR3 region has 15 residues. Germline CDR1 and CDR2: SQVTM and ANQGSEA. The ends lost 4 bases at V and 5 bases at J; junction bases unmatched: 9. In nucleotides, the CDR3 is TGCAGCGTTGCGGGTCAGACAGGGGGGCGAAACACCATATATTTT. Protein: CSVAGQTGGRNTIYF.

This clone was counted once. The rearrangement links TRBV18 to TRBJ2-7, with D hard to call. The CDR3 contains 12 residues. Trimming shortened V by 6 bases and J by 4 bases, and 10 bases separated the two germline ends. CDR1 and CDR2 from the germline V gene are KGHSH and LQKENI. Here the CDR3 DNA reads TGTGCCAGCTCCTCCGCGGAATACGAGCAGTACTTC. Translated: CASSSAEYEQYF. The full variable domain, with the rest looked up from reference TRBV18 and TRBJ2-7, is NAGVMQNPRHLVRRRGQEARLRCSPMKGHSHVYWYRQLPEEGLKFMVYLQKENIIDESGMPKERFSAEFPKEGPSILRIQQVVRGDSAAYFCASSSAEYEQYFGPGTRLTVT.

V and J are TRBV18 and TRBJ1-1; 10 positions match TRBD1. Germline assignment: CDR1 KGHSH and CDR2 LQKENI. V shed 6 bases and J 4 bases; nucleotides not matched to a gene: 11. This CDR3 has 16 residues. The CDR3 protein is CASSPGTGAGGTEAFF. The CDR3 bases are TGTGCCAGCTCGCCCGGGACAGGGGCTGGGGGCACTGAAGCTTTCTTT.

The V gene is TRBV5-1, the J gene TRBJ2-1, with D hard to call. CDR1 and CDR2 (germline): SGHRS, YFSETQ. V was trimmed by 4 bases and J by 6 bases, leaving 11 bases between them. CDR3 size: 13 residues. The CDR3 region is CASSPFSGNEQFF. CDR3 in DNA: TGCGCCAGCAGCCCTTTTAGTGGCAATGAGCAGTTCTTC.

Turning to this clone: The junction differs from germline at one of its ends, possibly a read error. The chain links TRBV7-7 to TRBJ2-7; the match to TRBD2 covers 14 bases. CDR1 and CDR2 (germline): SSHAT, FNYEAQ (reference sequence). The CDR3 spans 15 residues. CDR3 sequence reads: CASSSGTSGSYEQYF. CDR3 nucleotides: TGTGCTAGCAGCTCAGGGACTAGCGGGAGTTACGAGCAGTACTTC.

J is TRBJ1-2 and V is TRBV28; the D gene is possibly TRBD1 (5 bases). V lost 2 bases, J lost 4 bases, and 11 bases lay in between. The CDR3 is 14 residues long. Germline CDR1 and CDR2: MDHEN and SYDVKM. CDR3 amino acids: CASSLVQGLYGYTF. The CDR3, as DNA: TGTGCCAGCAGTTTAGTCCAGGGTCTCTATGGCTACACCTTC.

The rearrangement joins TRBV15 to TRBJ1-2, with TRBD1 matching over 7 bases. Germline V CDR1 and CDR2: LNHNV, YYDKDF (reference sequence). CDR3 length equals 15 residues. V shed 1 base, J shed 9 bases, and the junction held 11 bases outside the gene matches. The DNA for the CDR3 is TGTGCCACCAGCAGAGTAACAGGGGACTCGAGGAGCTACACCTTC. Encoded protein: CATSRVTGDSRSYTF.

The chain is built from TRBV6-6 and TRBJ2-7, with D unclear. Germline CDR1 and CDR2: MNHNY and SVGAGI (reference sequence). This CDR3 is 16 amino acids long. V shed 7 bases and J shed 0 bases, with 19 bases lying between them. The CDR3 sequence: CASTDTQPFGSYEQYF. The DNA of the CDR3 is TGTGCCAGCACCGATACACAGCCCTTTGGCTCCTACGAGCAGTACTTC.

The rearrangement joins TRBV7-6 to TRBJ2-1, with 10 bases aligning to TRBD2. The CDR3 spans 16 residues. In germline, CDR1 is SGHVS, CDR2 FNYEAQ. Unmatched junction bases numbered 8, after V lost 3 bases and J lost 6 bases. The CDR3 DNA reads as TGTGCCAGCAGCTTTCCAGCGGGAGGGCCGGGCAATGAGCAGTTCTTC. Encoded protein: CASSFPAGGPGNEQFF. Full variable domain (outside the CDR3, taken from reference TRBV7-6 and TRBJ2-1): GAGVSQSPRYKVTKRGQDVALRCDPISGHVSLYWYRQALGQGPEFLTYFNYEAQQDKSGLPNDRFSAERPEGSISTLTIQRTEQRDSAMYRCASSFPAGGPGNEQFFGPGTRLTVL.

V usage is TRBV10-3 and J usage is TRBJ1-3; D unclear. The germline CDR1 and CDR2 sequences are ENHRY and SYGVKD. V lost 2 bases to trimming and J lost 2 bases, with 4 bases between them. This CDR3 has 13 residues. The CDR3 bases are TGTGCCATCAGTGAGACAGCTGGAAACACCATATATTTT. Translated: CAISETAGNTIYF.

The table lists this clone with a count of one. V gene TRBV5-5 combines with J gene TRBJ1-3; D is uncertain. With 3 bases removed from V and 8 bases from J, the gap between germline ends came to 12 bases. The germline V gene has CDR1 SGHKS and CDR2 YYEKEE (reference sequence). The CDR3 loop spans 13 amino acids. The CDR3 sequence is CASSWRVVDTIYF. CDR3 nucleotide sequence: TGTGCCAGCAGCTGGCGGGTCGTTGACACCATATATTTT.

The chain links TRBV7-6 to TRBJ2-7; the match to TRBD1 covers 9 bases. Trimming cost V 6 bases and J 1 base; bases outside gene matches: 4. The CDR3 totals 14 residues. CDR1 SGHVS and CDR2 FNYEAQ come from the germline V gene. The CDR3 here is CASSSGQGSYEQYF. CDR3 in DNA: TGTGCCAGCAGTTCGGGACAGGGTTCCTACGAGCAGTACTTC.

This clone was seen once. The CDR3 region has the DNA TGTGCCAGCAGCTTAGTGGTTAACACCGGGGAGCTGTTTTTT. Protein: CASSLVVNTGELFF. This sequence joins TRBV7-9 and TRBJ2-2; D uncertain. The V end lost 1 base, the J end lost 2 bases, and 5 bases lay between the germline ends. Germline loops: CDR1 SEHNR, CDR2 FQNEAQ (reference sequence). The CDR3 has 14 amino acids.

The rearrangement joins TRBV19 to TRBJ2-5; the match to TRBD2 covers 13 bases. The V and J ends lost 4 bases and 5 bases, in that order; junction bases with no gene match: 7. This CDR3 is 16 amino acids long. Germline CDR1 and CDR2: LNHDA and SQIVND (reference sequence). The CDR3 loop is CASSTGLAGERETQYF. Here the CDR3 DNA reads TGTGCCAGTAGTACCGGACTAGCGGGAGAACGTGAGACCCAGTACTTC.

The gene calls are TRBV19 and TRBJ2-1; 8 nucleotides align to TRBD2. Germline V CDR1 and CDR2: LNHDA, SQIVND (reference sequence). This CDR3 spans 16 amino acids. Trimming at V came to 3 bases and at J to 4 bases, leaving 8 bases not matched to a gene. The CDR3: CASSMLSSGRYNEQFF. Written as DNA, the CDR3 is TGTGCCAGTAGTATGCTATCTAGCGGGCGTTACAATGAGCAGTTCTTC.

The chain has TRBV6-1 and TRBJ1-2; D is unclear. Trimming left V 6 bases short and J 0 bases short, with 14 bases between. This CDR3 spans 15 amino acids. Germline V gene lookup returns CDR1 MNHNS and CDR2 SASEGT. The CDR3 region is CASSPPYAANYGYTF. CDR3 nucleotide sequence: TGTGCCAGCAGCCCCCCATACGCGGCTAACTATGGCTACACCTTC.